The following is a T cell receptor beta chain sequence with its context. The data were taken from a study of technical replicates of blood from a handful of donors. Using immunoSEQ multiplex PCR, the repertoire was profiled, and TCRdb retains in-frame clones only, with some absent. This table has 60,000 to 90,000 clones, 80% to 95% appearing once. The CDR3 extends over 18 amino acids. Germline V gene sequence: CDR1 MDHEN, CDR2 SYDVKM. The J segment lost 0 bases and the V segment lost 2 bases, leaving 6 bases of the junction unmatched. Sequencing used T cells isolated from PBMCs. This sequence originates from a human donor in good health. The J gene is TRBJ2-3, the V gene TRBV28; 12 positions agree with TRBD2. CDR3 nucleotide sequence: TGTGCCAGCAGTTTACCTCCGACTAGCGGGGGTAGCACAGATACGCAGTATTTT. It translates to CASSLPPTSGGSTDTQYF.